This note documents a single T cell receptor (beta chain) sequence. Its antigen is not known. The germline gene is not matched at one end of the junction; a read error may be the cause. CDR1 is SQVTM, CDR2 ANQGSEA, per germline. The CDR3 has 13 residues. Without any cell sorting, roughly 20-32 mg of bulk tissue yielded co-extracted RNA and DNA. Cases comprised patients with primary liver carcinoma who received surgical resection. TCR beta cDNA was reverse-transcribed from about 500 ng of total RNA. The reaction used a constant-region primer and ProtoScript II reverse transcriptase. Nested multiplex PCR, run for three rounds with slightly modified ARM-PCR, yielded TCR beta libraries. Rounds one and two of PCR, each of around 9 cycles, were primed with TRBV1-TRBV30 forward primers and a C-beta reverse primer. One entry per CDR3 protein, called by TCRdb with MiXCR from the multiplex PCR reads. This table has about 96,000 distinct CDR3 sequences, about 73% appearing once.

This entry comes from a study of tumor-infiltrating lymphocytes in primary liver carcinoma. Study overall: Tumor lesions were T1-T3 N0M0 and spanned about 4 to 10 cm. Samples had roughly 3.65 to 7.5 million productive TCRbeta reads, comparable between tissue types. General observations from the study: Tumors significantly exceeded blood in top-250-clone fraction (p = 0.039).

This sequence joins TRBV29-1 and TRBJ2-2, with 7 bases that match TRBD1. The sequenced material came from tumor-adjacent normal liver tissue. This receptor was obtained from a man in his forties or fifties with primary liver carcinoma and hepatitis B virus infection. CDR3 sequence reads: CSIGTVNTGELFF. In DNA form, the CDR3 reads TGTAGCATCGGGACAGTCAACACCGGGGAGCTGTTTTTT.